Listed below are T cell receptor beta chains from one sample, sequenced in a study of identical twins. TCRdb processed the 5' RACE reads anew with MiXCR; each CDR3 protein has one entry. Of around 500,000 distinct CDR3 sequences in the sample, approximately 15% were seen once. The same data also went into a second study, on yellow fever vaccine responses in identical twins.

The sequenced sample consisted of CD4+ T cells sorted from blood. The receptors stem from a woman aged 18 to 35 in good health. CDR3s leave out the opening cysteine and the closing phenylalanine or tryptophan. A D gene is named only where the DNA matches it firmly.

v_call d_call cdr3_aa
TRBV5-5 NA ASSPRRPPSGANVLT
TRBV6-5 TRBD1 ASSFAGTGVAGELF
TRBV28 NA ASSYGGQATGELF
TRBV20-1 NA SAPPSINYGYT
TRBV24-1 TRBD1 ATSDTGVRYNEQF
TRBV7-2 NA ASSLGWGQTQY
TRBV15 NA ATSRGVRGNTGELF
TRBV7-2 NA ASSFGAMGGWYEQY
TRBV4-2 TRBD2 ASSRGLAGLNYEQY
TRBV6-1 NA ASTSGVWPDSYEQY
TRBV12-3/TRBV12-4 NA ASSLGGQSYEQY
TRBV7-8 NA ASSLSGPYNEQF
TRBV6-5 NA ASSNPRGTEAF
TRBV7-9 NA ASSSMVQADEQY
TRBV7-9 NA ASSSKGEAEAF
TRBV5-4 NA ASSPRLGEEQY
TRBV6-2/TRBV6-3 NA ASSYFSGELF
TRBV6-2/TRBV6-3 NA ASSTGLANYNEQF
TRBV28 NA ASSLASTGELF
TRBV12-3/TRBV12-4 NA ASGPPSPQY
TRBV19 NA ASSMRRDYGYT
TRBV6-1 NA ASSDGRVGQPQH
TRBV12-3/TRBV12-4 NA ASSSYTITSFRLNEQF
TRBV7-8 TRBD2 ASSFLAGGDTGELF
TRBV3-1 NA ASSQDKRGWYEQY
TRBV27 NA ASSSGGQTQY
TRBV20-1 TRBD2 SAEGRSGRRTDTQY
TRBV7-6 TRBD1 ASSLPGQGADTQY
TRBV20-1 NA SAYSGGTDTQY
TRBV5-5 NA ASAAWSPDTQY